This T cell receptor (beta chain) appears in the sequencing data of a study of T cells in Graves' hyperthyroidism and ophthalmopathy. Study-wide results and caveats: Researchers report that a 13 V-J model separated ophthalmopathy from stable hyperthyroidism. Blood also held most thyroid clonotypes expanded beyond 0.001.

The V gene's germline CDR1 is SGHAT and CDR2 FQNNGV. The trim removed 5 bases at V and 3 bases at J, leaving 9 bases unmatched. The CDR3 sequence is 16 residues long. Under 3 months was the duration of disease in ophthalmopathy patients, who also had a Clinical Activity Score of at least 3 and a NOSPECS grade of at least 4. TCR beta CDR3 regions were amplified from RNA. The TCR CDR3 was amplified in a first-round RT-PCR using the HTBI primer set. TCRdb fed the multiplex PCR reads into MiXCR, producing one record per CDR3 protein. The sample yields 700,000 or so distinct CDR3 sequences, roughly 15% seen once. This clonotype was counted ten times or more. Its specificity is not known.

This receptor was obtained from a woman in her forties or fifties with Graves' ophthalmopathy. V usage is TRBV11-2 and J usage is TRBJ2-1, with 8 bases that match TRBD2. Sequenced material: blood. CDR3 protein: CASSPSGWGGYNEQFF. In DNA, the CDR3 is TGTGCCAGCAGCCCTAGCGGGTGGGGCGGCTACAATGAGCAGTTCTTC.